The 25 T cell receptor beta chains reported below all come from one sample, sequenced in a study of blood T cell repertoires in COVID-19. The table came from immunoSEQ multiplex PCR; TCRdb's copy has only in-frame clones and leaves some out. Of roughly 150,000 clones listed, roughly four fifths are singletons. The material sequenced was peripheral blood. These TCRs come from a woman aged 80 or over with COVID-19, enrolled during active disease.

The CDR3 nucleotides read TGCGCCAGCTCCGATGTAGACTATGGCTACACCTTC. Residues: CASSDVDYGYTF. The genes are TRBV5-1 and TRBJ1-2, with D uncertain. Germline loops: CDR1 SGHRS, CDR2 YFSETQ. The germline V and J ends were trimmed by 7 bases and 3 bases, with 10 bases remaining between them. The CDR3 is made up of 12 amino acids.

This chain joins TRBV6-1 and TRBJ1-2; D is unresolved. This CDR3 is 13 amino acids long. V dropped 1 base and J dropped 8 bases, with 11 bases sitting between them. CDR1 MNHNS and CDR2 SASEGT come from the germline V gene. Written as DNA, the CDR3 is TGTGCCAGCAGTGAAGGGTTGGCGGTAGGCTACACCTTC. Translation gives CASSEGLAVGYTF.

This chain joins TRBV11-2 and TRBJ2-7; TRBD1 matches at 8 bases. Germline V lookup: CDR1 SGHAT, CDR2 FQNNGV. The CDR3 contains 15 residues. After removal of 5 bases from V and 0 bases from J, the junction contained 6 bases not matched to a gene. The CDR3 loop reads CASSQGQGYSYEQYF. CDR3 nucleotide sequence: TGTGCCAGCAGCCAAGGACAGGGCTACTCCTACGAGCAGTACTTC.

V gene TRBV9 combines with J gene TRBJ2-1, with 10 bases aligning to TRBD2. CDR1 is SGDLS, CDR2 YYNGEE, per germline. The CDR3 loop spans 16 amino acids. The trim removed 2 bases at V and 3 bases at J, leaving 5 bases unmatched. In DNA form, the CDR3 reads TGTGCCAGCAGCGTTTCGGCTAGCGGGAGCTACAATGAGCAGTTCTTC. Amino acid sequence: CASSVSASGSYNEQFF.

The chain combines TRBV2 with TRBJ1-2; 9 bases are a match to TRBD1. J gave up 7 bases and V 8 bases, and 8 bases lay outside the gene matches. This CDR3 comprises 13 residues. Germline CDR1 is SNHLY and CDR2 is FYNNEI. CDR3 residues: CASGQGQGLGYTF. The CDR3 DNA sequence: TGTGCCAGCGGGCAGGGACAGGGTCTTGGCTACACCTTC.

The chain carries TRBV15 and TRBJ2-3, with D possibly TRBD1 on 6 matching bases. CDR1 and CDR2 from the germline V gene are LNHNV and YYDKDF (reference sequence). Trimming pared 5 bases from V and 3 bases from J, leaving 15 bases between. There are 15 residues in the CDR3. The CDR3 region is CATSRGRGRTDTQYF. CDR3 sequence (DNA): TGTGCCACCAGCCGAGGCAGGGGCAGAACAGATACGCAGTATTTT.

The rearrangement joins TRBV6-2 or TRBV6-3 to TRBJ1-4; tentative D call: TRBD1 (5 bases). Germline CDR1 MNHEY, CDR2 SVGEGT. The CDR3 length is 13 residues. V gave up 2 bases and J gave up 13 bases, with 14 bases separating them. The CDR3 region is CASSYDPGVALFF. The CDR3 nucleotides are TGTGCCAGCAGTTACGACCCGGGGGTAGCACTGTTTTTT.

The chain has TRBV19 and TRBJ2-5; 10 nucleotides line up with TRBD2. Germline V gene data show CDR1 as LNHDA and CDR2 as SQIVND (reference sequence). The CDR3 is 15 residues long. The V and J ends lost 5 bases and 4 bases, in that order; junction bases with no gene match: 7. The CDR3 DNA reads TGTGCCAGTAGTGTCCTAGCGGGAGCAGGAGAGACCCAGTACTTC. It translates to CASSVLAGAGETQYF. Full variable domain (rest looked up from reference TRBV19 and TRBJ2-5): DGGITQSPKYLFRKEGQNVTLSCEQNLNHDAMYWYRQDPGQGLRLIYYSQIVNDFQKGDIAEGYSVSREKKESFPLTVTSAQKNPTAFYLCASSVLAGAGETQYFGPGTRLLVL.

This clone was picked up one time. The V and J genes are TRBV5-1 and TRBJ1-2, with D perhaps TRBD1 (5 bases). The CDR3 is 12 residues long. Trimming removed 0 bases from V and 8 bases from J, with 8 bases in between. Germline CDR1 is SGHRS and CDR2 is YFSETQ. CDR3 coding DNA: TGCGCCAGCAGCTTGGGCAGGGCGGGCTACACCTTC. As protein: CASSLGRAGYTF.

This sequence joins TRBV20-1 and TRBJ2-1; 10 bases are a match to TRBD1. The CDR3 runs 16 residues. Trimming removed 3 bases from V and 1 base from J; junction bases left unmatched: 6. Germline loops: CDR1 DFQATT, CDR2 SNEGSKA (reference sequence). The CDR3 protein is CSASDRGRGSYNEQFF. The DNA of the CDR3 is TGCAGTGCTAGTGACAGGGGGCGCGGGTCCTACAATGAGCAGTTCTTC.

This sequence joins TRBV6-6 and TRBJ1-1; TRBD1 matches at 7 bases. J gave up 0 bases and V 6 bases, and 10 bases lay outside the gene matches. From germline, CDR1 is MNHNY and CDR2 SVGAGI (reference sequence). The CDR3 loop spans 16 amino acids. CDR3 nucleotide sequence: TGTGCCAGCAGACACTCGACAGGGCTTGTGAACACTGAAGCTTTCTTT. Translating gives CASRHSTGLVNTEAFF.

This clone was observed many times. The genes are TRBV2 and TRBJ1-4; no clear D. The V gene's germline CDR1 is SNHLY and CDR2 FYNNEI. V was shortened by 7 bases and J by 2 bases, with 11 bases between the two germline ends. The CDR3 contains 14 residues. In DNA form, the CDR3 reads TGTGCCAGCACATTAGGAGGGACTAATGAAAAACTGTTTTTT. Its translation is CASTLGGTNEKLFF.

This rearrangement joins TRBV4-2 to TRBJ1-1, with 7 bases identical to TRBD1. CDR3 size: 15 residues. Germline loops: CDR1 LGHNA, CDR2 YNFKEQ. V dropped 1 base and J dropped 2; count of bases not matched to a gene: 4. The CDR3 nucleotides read TGTGCCAGCAGCCAAGTGGGACAGTTCAACACTGAAGCTTTCTTT. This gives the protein CASSQVGQFNTEAFF.

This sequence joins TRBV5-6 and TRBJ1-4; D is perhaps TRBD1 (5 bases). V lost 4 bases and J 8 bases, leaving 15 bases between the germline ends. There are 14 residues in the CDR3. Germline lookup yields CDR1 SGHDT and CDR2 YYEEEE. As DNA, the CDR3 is TGTGCCAGCAGCGTGAAGGGGCTGGAGGAAAAACTGTTTTTT. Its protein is CASSVKGLEEKLFF. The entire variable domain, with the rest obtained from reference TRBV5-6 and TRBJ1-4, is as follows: DAGVTQSPTHLIKTRGQQVTLRCSPKSGHDTVSWYQQALGQGPQFIFQYYEEEERQRGNFPDRFSGHQFPNYSSELNVNALLLGDSALYLCASSVKGLEEKLFFGSGTQLSVL.

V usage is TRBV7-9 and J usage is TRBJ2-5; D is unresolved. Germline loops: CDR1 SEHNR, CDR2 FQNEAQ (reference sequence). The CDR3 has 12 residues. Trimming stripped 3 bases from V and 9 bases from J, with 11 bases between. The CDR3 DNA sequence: TGTGCCAGCAGCTTGTACAGCACGCCCCAGTACTTC. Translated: CASSLYSTPQYF.

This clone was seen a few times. Here the CDR3 DNA reads TGTGCCAGCAGTTCACAGGGTCCCGGGGAGCTGTTTTTT. It is translated as CASSSQGPGELFF. The chain uses TRBV12-3 or TRBV12-4 and TRBJ2-2; the D gene is possibly TRBD1 (6 bases). The CDR3 length is 13 residues. The ends were cut back, 4 bases at V and 6 bases at J, with 9 bases in the middle.

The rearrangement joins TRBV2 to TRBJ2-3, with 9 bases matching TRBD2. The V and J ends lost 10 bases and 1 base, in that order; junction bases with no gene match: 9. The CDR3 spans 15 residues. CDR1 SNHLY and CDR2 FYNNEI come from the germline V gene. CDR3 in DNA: TGTGCCACCCCAGTGCCTAGCGGGGGCACAGATACGCAGTATTTT. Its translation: CATPVPSGGTDTQYF. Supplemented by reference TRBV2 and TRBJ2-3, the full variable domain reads EPEVTQTPSHQVTQMGQEVILRCVPISNHLYFYWYRQILGQKVEFLVSFYNNEISEKSEIFDDQFSVERPDGSNFTLKIRSTKLEDSAMYFCATPVPSGGTDTQYFGPGTRLTVL.

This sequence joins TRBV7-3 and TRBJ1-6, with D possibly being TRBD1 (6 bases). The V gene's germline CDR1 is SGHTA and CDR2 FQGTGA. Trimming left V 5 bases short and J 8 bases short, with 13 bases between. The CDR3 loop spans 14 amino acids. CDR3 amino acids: CASSQTGRDSPLHF. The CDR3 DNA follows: TGTGCCAGCAGCCAGACAGGAAGGGATTCACCCCTCCACTTT.

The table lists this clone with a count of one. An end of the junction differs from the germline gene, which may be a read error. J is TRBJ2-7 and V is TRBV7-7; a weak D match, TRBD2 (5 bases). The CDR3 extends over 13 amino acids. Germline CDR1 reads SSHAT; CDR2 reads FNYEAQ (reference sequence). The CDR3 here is CASSPDTSYEQYF. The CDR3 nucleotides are TGTGCTAGCAGCCCAGACACTAGTTACGAGCAGTACTTC.

CDR3 protein: CASSSHLHYSNQPQHF. CDR3 DNA: TGCGCCAGCAGTTCCCACCTGCACTATAGCAATCAGCCCCAGCATTTT. The chain links TRBV23-1 to TRBJ1-5, with D hard to call. TRBV23-1 carries the ORF label, with uncertain function. Trimming stripped 5 bases from V and 0 bases from J, with 14 bases between. This CDR3 contains 16 residues.

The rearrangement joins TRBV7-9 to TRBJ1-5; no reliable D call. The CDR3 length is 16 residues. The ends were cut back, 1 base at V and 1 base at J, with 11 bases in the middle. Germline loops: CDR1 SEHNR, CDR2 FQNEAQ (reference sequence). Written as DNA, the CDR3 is TGTGCCAGCAGCTTAGTCCTGACTACAAGCAATCAGCCCCAGCATTTT. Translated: CASSLVLTTSNQPQHF. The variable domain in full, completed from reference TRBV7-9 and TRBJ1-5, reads DTGVSQNPRHKITKRGQNVTFRCDPISEHNRLYWYRQTLGQGPEFLTYFQNEAQLEKSRLLSDRFSAERPKGSFSTLEIQRTEQGDSAMYLCASSLVLTTSNQPQHFGDGTRLSIL.

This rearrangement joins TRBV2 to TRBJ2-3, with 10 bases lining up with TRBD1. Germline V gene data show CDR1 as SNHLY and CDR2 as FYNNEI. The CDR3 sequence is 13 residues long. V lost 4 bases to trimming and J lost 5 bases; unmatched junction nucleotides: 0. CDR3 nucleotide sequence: TGTGCCAGCAGTGGGACAGGGGGAGATACGCAGTATTTT. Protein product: CASSGTGGDTQYF.

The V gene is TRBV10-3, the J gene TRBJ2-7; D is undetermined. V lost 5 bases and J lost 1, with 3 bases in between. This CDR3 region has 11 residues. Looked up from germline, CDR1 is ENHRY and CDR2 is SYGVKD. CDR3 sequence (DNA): TGTGCCATCAGTTATTCCTACGAGCAGTACTTC. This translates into CAISYSYEQYF.

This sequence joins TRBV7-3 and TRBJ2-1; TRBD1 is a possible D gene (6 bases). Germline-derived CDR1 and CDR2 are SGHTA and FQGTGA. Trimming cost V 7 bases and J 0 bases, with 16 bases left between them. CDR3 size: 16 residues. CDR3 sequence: CASNKYGGLSYNEQFF. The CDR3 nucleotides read TGTGCCAGCAATAAGTATGGGGGCCTCTCCTACAATGAGCAGTTCTTC.

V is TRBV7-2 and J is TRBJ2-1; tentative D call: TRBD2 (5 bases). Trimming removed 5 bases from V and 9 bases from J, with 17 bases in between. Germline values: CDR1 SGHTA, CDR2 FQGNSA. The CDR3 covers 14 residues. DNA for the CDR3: TGTGCCAGCAGCCCAGGACCCCGGAGGAGTGAGCAGTTCTTC. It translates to CASSPGPRRSEQFF.